This record concerns one T cell receptor beta chain sequence. No antigen is known for it. The CDR3 contains 15 residues. V trimming: 3 bases; J trimming: 0 bases; junction bases outside the gene matches: 5. The germline V gene has CDR1 SGHKS and CDR2 YYEKEE (reference sequence). This specimen comes from a study of long-term antiretroviral therapy in people with HIV. Whole-study results and caveats: When set beside controls, HIV repertoires had CDR3 length ranges that were narrower.

DNA was extracted from approximately 0.95-9.8 million thawed cryopreserved PBMC. At survey level, the immunoSEQ assay was run in its v3.0 version. In sequencing, about 40,000-55,000 T-cell genomes per sample were targeted. Profiling relied on immunoSEQ multiplex PCR, and the TCRdb table lists in-frame clones only, not all of them. The sample has over 25,000 clones; 70% to 90% are singletons. This receptor was identified in a woman under 30 with HIV. This chain links TRBV5-5 with TRBJ2-7; TRBD1 aligns across 8 bases. The sample was unsorted PBMCs, taken 0.5 years after starting antiretroviral therapy. The CDR3 bases are TGTGCCAGCAGCTACCGGGACAGGAGCTCCTACGAGCAGTACTTC. Encoded protein: CASSYRDRSSYEQYF.